This record concerns one TCR beta chain sequence. Its antigen is as yet unknown. The TCR beta cDNA libraries contained unique molecular identifiers. Each batch of about 0.95 to 11 million T cells produced some 500,000 cDNA molecules. TCRdb reanalysed the PCR reads using MiXCR and keeps one entry per CDR3 protein. The profile shows about 680,000 distinct CDR3 sequences, roughly three fifths of them singletons. This sample is part of a study of post-analysis software for immune sequencing data. Study-wide points: Controls had significantly higher normalized Chao1 diversity than multiple sclerosis patients. Controls had lower frequencies than patients of a handful of TRBV segments, which included TRBV5-6, TRBV5-1 and TRBV20-1. Strong co-clustering by F measure was seen for same-batch samples.

From germline, CDR1 is SGDLS and CDR2 YYNGEE. CDR3 length: 15 residues. The gene calls are TRBV9 and TRBJ2-1, with D unclear. TRBJ2-7 explains the end of the DNA better; the J call may be wrong. Specimen: blood. The clonotype was recovered from a girl between 2 and 10 years old with multiple sclerosis. The CDR3 DNA is TGTGCCAGCAGCGCCGTCTCGTCCGGAACCTACGAGCAGTACTTC. Its translation: CASSAVSSGTYEQYF.